The 9 T cell receptor beta chains in this list originate from one sample, sequenced in a study of ipilimumab plus nivolumab after autologous stem cell transplantation. Profiled with immunoSEQ multiplex PCR; TCRdb holds only in-frame clones, not every one. The repertoire holds approximately 80,000 clones, with approximately 83% as singletons. The input for sequencing was PBMCs, taken in a trial of ipilimumab plus nivolumab as post-transplant consolidation. The receptors were gathered from a male donor with diffuse large B-cell lymphoma.

The chain employs TRBV7-9 and TRBJ1-1; D call uncertain. This CDR3 has 12 amino acids. V lost 5 bases and J lost 7, with 11 bases in between. Germline CDR1 is SEHNR and CDR2 is FQNEAQ (reference sequence). The CDR3 DNA follows: TGTGCCAGCAGCCCCCTCCCGGGTGAAGCTTTCTTT. It encodes CASSPLPGEAFF.

This clone was observed a handful of times. V usage is TRBV2 and J usage is TRBJ2-5, with D possibly being TRBD1 (5 bases). Germline CDR1 and CDR2: SNHLY and FYNNEI. This CDR3 has 13 amino acids. Deletions cut 5 bases from V and 2 bases from J, with 9 bases between. The CDR3, as DNA: TGTGCCAGCAGTACAGGTTATCAAGAGACCCAGTACTTC. Translated, it gives CASSTGYQETQYF.

The rearrangement links TRBV18 to TRBJ1-5, with D uncertain. This CDR3 region has 16 residues. Germline loops: CDR1 KGHSH, CDR2 LQKENI. V was clipped by 3 bases and J by 3 bases, with 15 bases between them. The CDR3 spells CASSPSGTGPNQPQHF. DNA of the CDR3: TGTGCCAGCTCACCCTCGGGAACCGGACCCAATCAGCCCCAGCATTTT.

Written as DNA, the CDR3 is TGTGCCAGCAGCTTGGCTTCCGGTAGCGGGGTAGAGACCCAGTACTTC. Translated: CASSLASGSGVETQYF. The gene calls are TRBV5-4 and TRBJ2-5; 8 bases line up with TRBD2. Germline CDR1 SGHNT, CDR2 YYREEE (reference sequence). CDR3 length: 16 residues. V lost 0 bases to trimming and J lost 4 bases; unmatched junction nucleotides: 8.

This clone appeared a few times. The rearrangement joins TRBV6-1 to TRBJ1-6; TRBD1 might be the D (5 bases). CDR1 is MNHNS, CDR2 SASEGT, per germline. V shed 0 bases and J shed 11 bases, with 17 bases lying between them. The CDR3 spans 16 residues. The CDR3 DNA reads TGTGCCAGCAGTGAAGCGCTTCTATGGGGGAGCGCACCCCTCCACTTT. Its translation is CASSEALLWGSAPLHF.

The rearrangement links TRBV10-3 to TRBJ2-1, with D possibly TRBD2 on 5 matching bases. Germline V gene data show CDR1 as ENHRY and CDR2 as SYGVKD. The CDR3 spans 15 residues. V was shortened by 3 bases and J by 3 bases, with 12 bases between the two germline ends. For the CDR3, the DNA is TGTGCCATCAGTGACGGGGATAAGGGCTACAATGAGCAGTTCTTC. This gives the protein CAISDGDKGYNEQFF.

The chain joins TRBV2 to TRBJ2-3; no clear D. V lost 11 bases and J 1 base, leaving 13 bases between the germline ends. The CDR3 runs to 13 residues. CDR1 is SNHLY and CDR2 is FYNNEI in the germline V gene. The CDR3 reads CASGVPGTDTQYF. The CDR3 bases are TGTGCCTCCGGTGTCCCCGGCACAGATACGCAGTATTTT.

The chain uses TRBV2 and TRBJ2-5, with TRBD2 matching over 13 bases. This CDR3 has 16 residues. From germline, CDR1 is SNHLY and CDR2 FYNNEI. V lost 6 bases and J lost 1; bases outside the gene matches: 5. The CDR3 coding sequence is TGTGCCAGCAGGAGACTAGCGGGGGGAACCCAAGAGACCCAGTACTTC. Its translation is CASRRLAGGTQETQYF.

V usage is TRBV25-1 and J usage is TRBJ2-7; D might be TRBD2 (6 bases). Germline lookup yields CDR1 MGHDK and CDR2 SYGVNS. Trimming left V 1 base short and J 4 bases short, with 8 bases between. This CDR3 is built from 13 residues. As DNA, the CDR3 is TGTGCCAGCAGTGAATTCGGACTATACGAGCAGTACTTC. It is translated as CASSEFGLYEQYF.